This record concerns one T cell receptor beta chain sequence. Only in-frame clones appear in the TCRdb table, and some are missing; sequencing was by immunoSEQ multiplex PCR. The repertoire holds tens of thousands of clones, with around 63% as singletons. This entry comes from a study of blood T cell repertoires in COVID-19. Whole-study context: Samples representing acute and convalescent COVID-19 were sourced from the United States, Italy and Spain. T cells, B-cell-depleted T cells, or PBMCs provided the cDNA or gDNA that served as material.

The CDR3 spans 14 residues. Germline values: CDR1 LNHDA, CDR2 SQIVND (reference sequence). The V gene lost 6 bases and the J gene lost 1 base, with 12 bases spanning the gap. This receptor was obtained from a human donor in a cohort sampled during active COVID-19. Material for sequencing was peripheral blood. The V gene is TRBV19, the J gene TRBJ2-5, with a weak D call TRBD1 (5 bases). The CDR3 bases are TGTGCCAGTAGAGACCGACAGTTCCAAGAGACCCAGTACTTC. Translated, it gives CASRDRQFQETQYF.